This entry lists 16 T cell receptor beta chains sequenced from one sample in a study of T-cell reconstitution after alpha-beta-depleted transplantation in children. A TCRbeta library incorporating unique molecular identifiers was prepared. From the PCR reads, TCRdb called clonotypes with MiXCR, one entry per CDR3 protein. Here the sample spans 530,000 or so distinct CDR3 sequences, roughly 27% being singletons. Sequencing used PBMCs, obtained before TCRalphabeta/CD19-depleted stem cell transplant. The receptor set was obtained from a boy in the first two years of life with Wiskott-Aldrich syndrome, due to receive a stem cell transplant.

The chain has TRBV28 and TRBJ2-1; 10 positions agree with TRBD2. The CDR3 consists of 17 residues. Germline V gene sequence: CDR1 MDHEN, CDR2 SYDVKM. The V and J ends lost 2 bases and 5 bases, in that order; junction bases with no gene match: 9. The CDR3 loop reads CASSLSPRTSGNNEQFF. As DNA, the CDR3 is TGTGCCAGCAGTTTAAGCCCACGGACTAGCGGTAACAATGAGCAGTTCTTC.

CDR3 loop: CSARVVGGVSNEQFF. The CDR3 DNA reads as TGCAGTGCTAGAGTTGTAGGGGGAGTAAGTAATGAGCAGTTCTTC. The V call is TRBV20-1, the J call TRBJ2-1; D is perhaps TRBD1 (6 bases). The CDR3 loop spans 15 amino acids. V lost 1 base and J 7 bases, leaving 17 bases between the germline ends. CDR1 is DFQATT, CDR2 SNEGSKA, per germline (reference sequence).

V usage is TRBV27 and J usage is TRBJ2-1, with D tentatively TRBD2 (5 bases). CDR3 length equals 14 residues. The V end lost 5 bases, the J end lost 4 bases, and 12 bases lay between the germline ends. CDR1 MNHEY and CDR2 SMNVEV come from the germline V gene (reference sequence). The CDR3 loop reads CASSRDGNYNEQFF. In DNA form, the CDR3 reads TGTGCCAGCAGTCGGGATGGTAATTACAATGAGCAGTTCTTC.

In its sample, this clonotype was seen many times. One junction end does not reproduce the germline sequence, and a read error may be involved. The rearrangement links TRBV5-1 to TRBJ2-1, with 8 nucleotides matching TRBD2. The CDR3 covers 15 residues. Germline values: CDR1 SGHRS, CDR2 YFSETQ. The CDR3 DNA is TGTGCCAGCAGCTTGGGTAGCGGGGCCTACAATGAGCAGTTCTTC. Its protein product is CASSLGSGAYNEQFF.

The chain employs TRBV3-1 and TRBJ2-2, with 9 bases lining up with TRBD1. Trimming removed 1 base from V and 0 bases from J; junction bases left unmatched: 9. This CDR3 comprises 19 residues. In germline, CDR1 is LGHDT, CDR2 YNNKEL (reference sequence). The CDR3 DNA sequence: TGTGCCAGCAGCCAAGTCTACGCGGGACAGGGAACGAACACCGGGGAGCTGTTTTTT. Its protein product is CASSQVYAGQGTNTGELFF.

Ten or more counts support this clonotype. Here the CDR3 DNA reads TGTGCCAGCAGATCATCAGGGCTCTACGAGCAGTACTTC. The encoded protein is CASRSSGLYEQYF. This rearrangement joins TRBV12-3 or TRBV12-4 to TRBJ2-7; weak D call: TRBD1 (5 bases). This CDR3 has 13 residues. The V end lost 6 bases, the J end lost 3 bases, and 12 bases lay between the germline ends.

This chain links TRBV28 with TRBJ2-1, with 9 bases fitting TRBD2. Germline-derived CDR1 and CDR2 are MDHEN and SYDVKM. V gave up 2 bases and J gave up 5 bases; unmatched junction bases: 7. This CDR3 comprises 16 residues. CDR3 coding DNA: TGTGCCAGCAGTTTACTAGCGGGAATAAAGAACAATGAGCAGTTCTTC. It encodes CASSLLAGIKNNEQFF. Based on the CDR3 plus reference TRBV28 and TRBJ2-1, the full variable domain is DVKVTQSSRYLVKRTGEKVFLECVQDMDHENMFWYRQDPGLGLRLIYFSYDVKMKEKGDIPEGYSVSREKKERFSLILESASTNQTSMYLCASSLLAGIKNNEQFFGPGTRLTVL.

The sample holds a few counts of this clonotype. This chain joins TRBV5-1 and TRBJ2-7; D call uncertain. Germline assignment: CDR1 SGHRS and CDR2 YFSETQ. V lost 4 bases to trimming and J lost 3 bases, with 17 bases between them. The CDR3 is 15 amino acids. In DNA form, the CDR3 reads TGCGCCAGCAGCCGCTCTGGGCTCTCCGACTACGAGCAGTACTTC. Its translation is CASSRSGLSDYEQYF.

The gene calls are TRBV7-8 and TRBJ2-1, with 9 bases matching TRBD2. Germline CDR1 and CDR2: SGHVS and FQNEAQ. V lost 8 bases and J lost 5; bases outside the gene matches: 16. The CDR3 runs 17 residues. CDR3 protein: CASLLPGRREGDNEQFF. The CDR3 DNA is TGTGCCAGCCTCCTACCGGGCAGGCGGGAGGGGGACAATGAGCAGTTCTTC.

The rearrangement links TRBV20-1 to TRBJ2-1, with 7 bases identical to TRBD2. This CDR3 has 14 amino acids. Germline V gene data show CDR1 as DFQATT and CDR2 as SNEGSKA (reference sequence). V shed 6 bases, J shed 3 bases, and the junction held 8 bases outside the gene matches. The CDR3 DNA reads as TGCAGTGCCAGACGGACTAGGATCTACAATGAGCAGTTCTTC. Translated: CSARRTRIYNEQFF.

This clonotype was counted only a few times. The genes are TRBV20-1 and TRBJ2-4; D not certain. The CDR3 loop spans 15 amino acids. Trimming removed 3 bases from V and 0 bases from J, with 12 bases in between. The V gene's germline CDR1 is DFQATT and CDR2 SNEGSKA (reference sequence). This CDR3 is CSASILSLAKNIQYF. CDR3 bases: TGCAGTGCTAGTATACTAAGCCTAGCCAAAAACATTCAGTACTTC.

The chain joins TRBV20-1 to TRBJ2-3; TRBD1 is a possible D gene (6 bases). The germline V and J ends were trimmed by 3 bases and 1 base, with 11 bases remaining between them. CDR1 and CDR2 from the germline V gene are DFQATT and SNEGSKA (reference sequence). The CDR3 is made up of 14 amino acids. The DNA for the CDR3 is TGCAGTGCTAGTGGACAGCTACGCACAGATACGCAGTATTTT. It translates to CSASGQLRTDTQYF.

This clonotype was observed a handful of times. The rearrangement uses TRBV5-1 and TRBJ2-1; 9 bases agree with TRBD2. J lost 9 bases, V lost 4 bases, and 17 bases had no gene match. This CDR3 has 17 amino acids. Per germline, CDR1 SGHRS and CDR2 YFSETQ. CDR3 DNA sequence: TGCGCCAGCAGCCCCCCGACTAGCGGTCCATCCGTAGGTGAGCAGTTCTTC. It yields the protein CASSPPTSGPSVGEQFF.

The rearrangement joins TRBV5-1 to TRBJ2-1, with 10 bases identical to TRBD2. This CDR3 has 16 amino acids. Trimming at V came to 5 bases and at J to 6 bases, leaving 11 bases not matched to a gene. Germline loops: CDR1 SGHRS, CDR2 YFSETQ. CDR3 in amino acids: CASSPAFLAGANEQFF. CDR3 DNA sequence: TGCGCCAGCAGTCCAGCATTCCTAGCGGGAGCCAATGAGCAGTTCTTC.

This clonotype was seen many times. The CDR3 sequence: CASSRAGLGNEQFF. The CDR3 DNA reads as TGCGCCAGCAGCAGAGCGGGATTAGGCAATGAGCAGTTCTTC. The chain recombines TRBV5-1 with TRBJ2-1; 7 nucleotides line up with TRBD2. The CDR3 is 14 residues long. Per the germline V gene, CDR1 is SGHRS and CDR2 is YFSETQ. V was pared by 4 bases and J by 6 bases, with 7 bases of the junction left unmatched. Variable domain in full (rest from reference TRBV5-1 and TRBJ2-1): KAGVTQTPRYLIKTRGQQVTLSCSPISGHRSVSWYQQTPGQGLQFLFEYFSETQRNKGNFPGRFSGRQFSNSRSEMNVSTLELGDSALYLCASSRAGLGNEQFFGPGTRLTVL.

This clonotype was detected once. This chain links TRBV7-9 with TRBJ2-1; perhaps TRBD2 as D (6 bases). Germline V CDR1 and CDR2: SEHNR, FQNEAQ (reference sequence). The V and J ends lost 7 bases and 4 bases respectively, with 11 bases between them. CDR3 length: 13 amino acids. DNA for the CDR3: TGTGCCAGCACCATTCTAGCGTACAATGAGCAGTTCTTC. Its protein is CASTILAYNEQFF.